This T cell receptor (beta chain) was observed in a study of cytomegalovirus exposure and HLA in healthy donors. Study at large: The 100 million to 140 million unique TCR beta sequences, from 150 million to 200 million T cells, were found by an earlier analysis.

The length of the CDR3 is 12 residues. Trimming cost V 2 bases and J 4 bases, with 6 bases left between them. CDR1 and CDR2 from the germline V gene are SEHNR and FQNEAQ (reference sequence). Only one count was recorded for this clone. The PCR ran on 60 Vbeta and 13 Jbeta primers. Using immunoSEQ multiplex PCR, the repertoire was profiled, and TCRdb retains in-frame clones only, with some absent. Among 150,000 to 200,000 clones listed, 80% were seen once. What was sequenced was PBMCs. The TCR sequence derives from a man between 18 and 35 years old in good health and CMV-seropositive. The genes are TRBV7-9 and TRBJ2-7, with D possibly matching TRBD1 (5 bases). Written as DNA, the CDR3 is TGTGCCAGCAGCTTAAGGGGTTACGAGCAGTACTTC. Residues: CASSLRGYEQYF.